This T cell receptor (beta chain) was observed in a study of long-term antiretroviral therapy in people with HIV. Findings and caveats of the study: The data indicate that diversity increased after ART but remained below transplant donor controls. The repertoire was dominated at all time points by clones expanded before ART.

Samples were assayed with immunoSEQ v3.0 at survey level. Generated by immunoSEQ multiplex PCR, the TCRdb table keeps only in-frame clones and is missing some. The sample shows some 31,000 clones, roughly 96% of them seen only once. This clone has just one count. The antigen is undetermined. There are 15 residues in the CDR3. The germline V gene has CDR1 SNHLY and CDR2 FYNNEI. V dropped 7 bases and J dropped 3; count of bases not matched to a gene: 7. Each HIV-infected participant was given treatment in the United States. Each specimen consisted of roughly 0.9-10 million cryopreserved PBMC prior to extraction of DNA.

This chain joins TRBV2 and TRBJ1-3; 9 positions match TRBD1. The origin of this receptor is a man aged 30 to 45 with HIV. The specimen was unsorted PBMCs, collected 5.3 years after starting antiretroviral therapy. CDR3 loop: CASNPTGGSGNTIYF. CDR3 bases: TGTGCCAGCAACCCTACAGGGGGCAGTGGAAACACCATATATTTT.